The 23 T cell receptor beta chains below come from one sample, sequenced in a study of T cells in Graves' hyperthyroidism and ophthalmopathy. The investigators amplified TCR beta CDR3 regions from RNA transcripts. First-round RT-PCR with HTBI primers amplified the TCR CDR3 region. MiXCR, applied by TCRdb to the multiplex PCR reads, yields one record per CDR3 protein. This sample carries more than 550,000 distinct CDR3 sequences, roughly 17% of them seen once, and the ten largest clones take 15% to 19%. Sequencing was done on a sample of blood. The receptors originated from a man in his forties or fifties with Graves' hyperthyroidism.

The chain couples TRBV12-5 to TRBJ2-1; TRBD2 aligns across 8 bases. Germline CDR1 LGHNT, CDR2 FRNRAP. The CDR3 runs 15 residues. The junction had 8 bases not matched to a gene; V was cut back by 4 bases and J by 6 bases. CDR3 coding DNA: TGTGCTAGTGGTTCCAGCGGGAGTCCTGTCAATGAGCAGTTCTTC. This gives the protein CASGSSGSPVNEQFF.

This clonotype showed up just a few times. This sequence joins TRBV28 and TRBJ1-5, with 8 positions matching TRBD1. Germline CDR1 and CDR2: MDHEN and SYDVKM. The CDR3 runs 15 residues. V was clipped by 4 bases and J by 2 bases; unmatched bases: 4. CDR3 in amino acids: CASSSGGAGNQPQHF. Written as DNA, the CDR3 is TGTGCCAGCAGTTCAGGGGGCGCGGGCAATCAGCCCCAGCATTTT.

This chain's CDR3 is CASSKGSYNEQFF. The CDR3, as DNA: TGTGCCAGCAGTAAGGGCTCCTACAATGAGCAGTTCTTC. V gene TRBV12-3 or TRBV12-4 combines with J gene TRBJ2-1; D gene unclear. V was trimmed by 5 bases and J by 0 bases, leaving 5 bases between them. CDR3 length: 13 residues.

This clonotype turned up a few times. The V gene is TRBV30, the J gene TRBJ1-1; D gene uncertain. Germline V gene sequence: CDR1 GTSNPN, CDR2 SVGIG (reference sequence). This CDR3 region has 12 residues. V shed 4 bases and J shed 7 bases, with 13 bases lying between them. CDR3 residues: CAWIKDLDEAFF. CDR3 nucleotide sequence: TGTGCCTGGATTAAAGATTTAGATGAAGCTTTCTTT.

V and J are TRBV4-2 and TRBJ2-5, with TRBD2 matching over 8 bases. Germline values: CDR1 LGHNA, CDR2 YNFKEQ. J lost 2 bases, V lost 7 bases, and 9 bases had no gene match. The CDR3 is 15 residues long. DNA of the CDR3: TGTGCCAGCACCCCCGGGGTAGCGGGACAAGAGACCCAGTACTTC. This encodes CASTPGVAGQETQYF.

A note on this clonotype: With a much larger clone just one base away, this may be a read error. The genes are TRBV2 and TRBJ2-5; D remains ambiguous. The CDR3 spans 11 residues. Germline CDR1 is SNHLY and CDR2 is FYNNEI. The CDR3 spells CASSLQEAQYF. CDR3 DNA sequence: TGTGCCAGCAGTCTACAAGAGGCCCAGTACTTC.

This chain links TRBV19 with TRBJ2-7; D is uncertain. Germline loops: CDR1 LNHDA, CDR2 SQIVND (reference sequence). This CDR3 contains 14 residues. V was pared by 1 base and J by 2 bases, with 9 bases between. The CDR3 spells CASSIGYGAYEQYF. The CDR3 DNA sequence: TGTGCCAGTAGTATAGGCTACGGAGCCTACGAGCAGTACTTC. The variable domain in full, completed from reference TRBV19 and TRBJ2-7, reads DGGITQSPKYLFRKEGQNVTLSCEQNLNHDAMYWYRQDPGQGLRLIYYSQIVNDFQKGDIAEGYSVSREKKESFPLTVTSAQKNPTAFYLCASSIGYGAYEQYFGPGTRLTVT.

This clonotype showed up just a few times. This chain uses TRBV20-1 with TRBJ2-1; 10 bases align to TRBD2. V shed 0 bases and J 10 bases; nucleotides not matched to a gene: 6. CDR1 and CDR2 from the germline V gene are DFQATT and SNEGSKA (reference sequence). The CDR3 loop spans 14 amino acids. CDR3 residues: CSAREVLAGDEQFF. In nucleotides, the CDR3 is TGCAGTGCTAGAGAGGTTCTAGCGGGAGACGAGCAGTTCTTC.

The CDR3 region has the DNA TGTGCCAGCATGGACAGCAATCAGCCCCAGCATTTT. Protein product: CASMDSNQPQHF. This rearrangement joins TRBV6-4 to TRBJ1-5; D call uncertain. The CDR3 spans 12 residues. Germline V CDR1 and CDR2: MRHNA, SNTAGT. V lost 7 bases and J lost 1, with 5 bases in between.

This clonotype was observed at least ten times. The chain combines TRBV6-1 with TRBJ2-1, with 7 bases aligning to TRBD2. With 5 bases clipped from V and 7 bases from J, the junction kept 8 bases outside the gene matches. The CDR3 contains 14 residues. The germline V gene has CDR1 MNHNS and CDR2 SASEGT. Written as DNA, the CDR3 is TGTGCCAGCAGTAGGACTAGGGCTGGGAATGAGCAGTTCTTC. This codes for CASSRTRAGNEQFF.

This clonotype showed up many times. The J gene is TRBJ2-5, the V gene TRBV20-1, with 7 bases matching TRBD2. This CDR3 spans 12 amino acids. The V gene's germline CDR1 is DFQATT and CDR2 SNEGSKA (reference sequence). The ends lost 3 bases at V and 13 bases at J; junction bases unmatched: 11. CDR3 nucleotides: TGCAGTGCTAGGGATCGCGAGACTAGCAGGTACTTC. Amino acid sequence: CSARDRETSRYF.

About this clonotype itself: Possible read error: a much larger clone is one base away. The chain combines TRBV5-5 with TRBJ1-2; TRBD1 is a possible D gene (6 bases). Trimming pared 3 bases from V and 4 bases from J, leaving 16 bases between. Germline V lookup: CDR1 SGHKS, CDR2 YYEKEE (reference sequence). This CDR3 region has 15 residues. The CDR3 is CASSSSGGAFYGYTF. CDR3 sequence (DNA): TGTGCCAGCAGCTCGTCGGGGGGCGCGTTCTATGGCTACACCTTC.

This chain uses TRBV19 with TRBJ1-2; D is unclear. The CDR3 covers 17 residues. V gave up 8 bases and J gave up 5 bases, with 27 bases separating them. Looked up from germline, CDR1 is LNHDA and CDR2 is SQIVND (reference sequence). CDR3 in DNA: TGTGCCAGTGGGAGGTTGTCCGAAAACCACCCTGATTATGGCTACACCTTC. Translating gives CASGRLSENHPDYGYTF.

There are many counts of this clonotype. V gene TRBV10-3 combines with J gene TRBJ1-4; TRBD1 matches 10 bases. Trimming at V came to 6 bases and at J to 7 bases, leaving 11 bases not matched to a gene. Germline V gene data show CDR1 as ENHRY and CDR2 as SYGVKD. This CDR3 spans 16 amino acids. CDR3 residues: CAISETSGTGAEKLFF. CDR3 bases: TGTGCCATCAGCGAAACCTCCGGGACAGGGGCTGAAAAACTGTTTTTT.

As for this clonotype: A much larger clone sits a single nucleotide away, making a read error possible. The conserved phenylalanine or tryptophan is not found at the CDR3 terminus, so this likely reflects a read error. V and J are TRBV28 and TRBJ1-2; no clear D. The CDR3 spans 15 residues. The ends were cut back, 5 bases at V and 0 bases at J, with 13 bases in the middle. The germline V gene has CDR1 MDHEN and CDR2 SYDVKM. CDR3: CASSPPRTSNYGYTL. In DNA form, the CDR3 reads TGTGCCAGCAGTCCCCCCAGGACTTCTAACTATGGCTACACCCTC.

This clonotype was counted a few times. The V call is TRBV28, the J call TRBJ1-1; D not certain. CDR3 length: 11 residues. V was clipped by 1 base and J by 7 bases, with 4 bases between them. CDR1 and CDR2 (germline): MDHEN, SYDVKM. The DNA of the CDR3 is TGTGCCAGCAGTTTATTCCGTGAAGCTTTCTTT. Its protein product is CASSLFREAFF. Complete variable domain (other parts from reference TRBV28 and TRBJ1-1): DVKVTQSSRYLVKRTGEKVFLECVQDMDHENMFWYRQDPGLGLRLIYFSYDVKMKEKGDIPEGYSVSREKKERFSLILESASTNQTSMYLCASSLFREAFFGQGTRLTVV.

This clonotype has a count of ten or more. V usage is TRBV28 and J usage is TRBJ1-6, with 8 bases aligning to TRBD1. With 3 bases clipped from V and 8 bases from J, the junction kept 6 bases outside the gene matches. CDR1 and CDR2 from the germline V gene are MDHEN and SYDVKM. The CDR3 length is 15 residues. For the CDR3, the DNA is TGTGCCAGCAGTTTTGGCAGGGGGCACTATTCACCCCTCCACTTT. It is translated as CASSFGRGHYSPLHF.

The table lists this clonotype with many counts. DNA for the CDR3: TGTGCCACTCACCCTGACCAAGGGGGGGGGATCGAAGAGCTGTTTTTT. This sequence encodes CATHPDQGGGIEELFF. The chain carries TRBV2 and TRBJ2-2; perhaps TRBD2 as D (7 bases). CDR1 SNHLY and CDR2 FYNNEI come from the germline V gene. The CDR3 sequence is 16 residues long. V was clipped by 10 bases and J by 11 bases, with 29 bases between them. Combining the CDR3 with reference TRBV2 and TRBJ2-2 gives the whole variable domain EPEVTQTPSHQVTQMGQEVILRCVPISNHLYFYWYRQILGQKVEFLVSFYNNEISEKSEIFDDQFSVERPDGSNFTLKIRSTKLEDSAMYFCATHPDQGGGIEELFFGEGSRLTVL.

This CDR3 is CASSTGLAGINEQFF. CDR3 coding DNA: TGTGCCAGCAGCACCGGACTAGCGGGTATTAATGAGCAGTTCTTC. The J gene is TRBJ2-1, the V gene TRBV11-2; 11 nucleotides line up with TRBD2. Per germline, CDR1 SGHAT and CDR2 FQNNGV. Germline trimming cut 5 bases from V and 7 bases from J; bases unmatched to any gene: 7. This CDR3 comprises 15 residues.

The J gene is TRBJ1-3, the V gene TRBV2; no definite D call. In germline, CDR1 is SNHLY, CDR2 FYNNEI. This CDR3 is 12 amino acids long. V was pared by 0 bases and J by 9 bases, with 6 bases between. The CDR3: CASSEAIRTIYF. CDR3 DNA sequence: TGTGCCAGCAGTGAAGCCATACGCACCATATATTTT.

CDR3 bases: TGCGCCAGCAGCTCCCCGCCGTACAGGGACAATATGAACACTGAAGCTTTCTTT. It specifies CASSSPPYRDNMNTEAFF. The rearrangement uses TRBV5-1 and TRBJ1-1; D possibly corresponds to TRBD1 (6 bases). Germline CDR1 SGHRS, CDR2 YFSETQ. The CDR3 totals 18 residues. V was cut by 3 bases and J by 0 bases, with 21 bases left in between.

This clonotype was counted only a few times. The CDR3 DNA follows: TGCAGTGCTTTGGTGACTAGCGGGAGCCTGGGGGAGCAGTACTTC. Its protein product is CSALVTSGSLGEQYF. V gene TRBV20-1 combines with J gene TRBJ2-7; 12 bases fit TRBD2. This CDR3 has 15 residues. In germline, CDR1 is DFQATT, CDR2 SNEGSKA (reference sequence). The V and J ends lost 5 bases and 7 bases, in that order; junction bases with no gene match: 12.

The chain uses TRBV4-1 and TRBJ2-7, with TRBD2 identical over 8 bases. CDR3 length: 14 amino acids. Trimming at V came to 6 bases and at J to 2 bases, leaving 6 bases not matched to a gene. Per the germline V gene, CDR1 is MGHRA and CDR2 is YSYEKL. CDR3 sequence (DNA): TGCGCCAGCAGTACAGCGGGAGACGCCTACGAGCAGTACTTC. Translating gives CASSTAGDAYEQYF.